A selection of T cell receptor beta chains follows, all from one sample in a study of blood T cell repertoires in COVID-19. The protocol was immunoSEQ multiplex PCR, while the TCRdb copy is restricted to in-frame clones and leaves out a portion. The data contain about 250,000 clones, approximately 85% of them singletons. The specimen sequenced was peripheral blood. These receptors were obtained from a woman aged 80 or older with COVID-19, enrolled during active disease. The CDR3 runs from the conserved cysteine through the conserved F or W. Fields, in order: D gene, V gene, J gene, clone size, CDR3 protein, CDR3 DNA. The D gene is left open where the match is weak. For some rows the clone size is stated as once, few or many, or as a class when expanded; others skip it.

d_gene: NA
v_gene: TRBV7-3
j_gene: TRBJ1-2
abundance: once
CDR3aa: CASSLNPLGSGGYTF
CDR3nt: TGTGCCAGCAGCTTAAATCCACTAGGGTCGGGCGGCTACACCTTC

d_gene: TRBD2
v_gene: TRBV2
j_gene: TRBJ2-3
abundance: NA
CDR3aa: CASSGQRGGADTQYF
CDR3nt: TGTGCCAGTTCAGGACAGCGGGGGGGTGCAGATACGCAGTATTTT

d_gene: NA
v_gene: TRBV10-2
j_gene: TRBJ2-5
abundance: NA
CDR3aa: CASSEMVSKETQYF
CDR3nt: TGCGCCAGCAGTGAGATGGTCAGTAAAGAGACCCAGTACTTC

d_gene: NA
v_gene: TRBV19
j_gene: TRBJ2-1
abundance: NA
CDR3aa: CASTTQGAYNEQFF
CDR3nt: TGTGCCAGTACTACACAGGGAGCTTACAATGAGCAGTTCTTC

d_gene: TRBD2
v_gene: TRBV3-1/TRBV3-2
j_gene: TRBJ2-1
abundance: NA
CDR3aa: CASSDSGGAYNEQFF
CDR3nt: TGTGCCAGCAGCGATAGCGGGGGGGCCTACAATGAGCAGTTCTTC

d_gene: TRBD2
v_gene: TRBV18
j_gene: TRBJ2-3
abundance: NA
CDR3aa: CASSGLAGADTQYF
CDR3nt: TGTGCCAGCTCCGGACTAGCGGGGGCAGATACGCAGTATTTT

d_gene: TRBD1
v_gene: TRBV2
j_gene: TRBJ1-1
abundance: NA
CDR3aa: CAGRQGTEAFF
CDR3nt: TGTGCAGGCCGACAGGGCACTGAAGCTTTCTTT

d_gene: NA
v_gene: TRBV19
j_gene: TRBJ2-5
abundance: NA
CDR3aa: CASRAAGVETQYF
CDR3nt: TGTGCCAGTAGGGCCGCGGGTGTGGAGACCCAGTACTTC

d_gene: TRBD2
v_gene: TRBV7-6
j_gene: TRBJ2-3
abundance: NA
CDR3aa: CASSGIYGGATDTQYF
CDR3nt: TGTGCCAGCAGCGGGATCTACGGGGGGGCCACAGATACGCAGTATTTT

d_gene: NA
v_gene: TRBV5-1
j_gene: TRBJ1-5
abundance: NA
CDR3aa: CASSLEGRGNQPQHF
CDR3nt: TGCGCCAGCAGCTTGGAGGGGCGAGGCAATCAGCCCCAGCATTTT

d_gene: TRBD2
v_gene: TRBV5-4
j_gene: TRBJ2-5
abundance: NA
CDR3aa: CASSESGLAKTQYF
CDR3nt: TGTGCCAGCAGCGAGAGCGGACTAGCAAAGACCCAGTACTTC

d_gene: TRBD2
v_gene: TRBV6-6
j_gene: TRBJ2-1
abundance: NA
CDR3aa: CASRPRAGGNNEQFF
CDR3nt: TGTGCCAGCAGGCCACGAGCGGGGGGCAACAATGAGCAGTTCTTC

d_gene: TRBD1
v_gene: TRBV27
j_gene: TRBJ1-6
abundance: NA
CDR3aa: CASRRAPRDRGSWSPLHF
CDR3nt: TGTGCCAGCAGGCGGGCGCCCCGGGACAGGGGCTCGTGGTCACCCCTCCACTTT

d_gene: NA
v_gene: TRBV21-1
j_gene: TRBJ1-5
abundance: NA
CDR3aa: CASSKVVGGAKGFLNQPQHF
CDR3nt: TGTGCCAGCAGCAAGGTGGTAGGGGGGGCAAAGGGGTTCTTAAATCAGCCCCAGCATTTT

d_gene: NA
v_gene: TRBV5-1
j_gene: TRBJ2-3
abundance: NA
CDR3aa: CASSSQIASTDTQYF
CDR3nt: TGCGCCAGCAGCTCACAGATCGCTAGCACAGATACGCAGTATTTT

d_gene: TRBD1
v_gene: TRBV7-8
j_gene: TRBJ1-1
abundance: once
CDR3aa: CASSLVWGTGRLNTEAFF
CDR3nt: TGTGCCAGCAGCTTAGTGTGGGGGACAGGGAGACTTAACACTGAAGCTTTCTTT

d_gene: TRBD1
v_gene: TRBV9
j_gene: TRBJ2-5
abundance: NA
CDR3aa: CASSRQGPQETQYF
CDR3nt: TGTGCCAGCAGTAGACAGGGACCTCAAGAGACCCAGTACTTC

d_gene: TRBD1
v_gene: TRBV5-1
j_gene: TRBJ2-7
abundance: NA
CDR3aa: CASSRGQDGEQYF
CDR3nt: TGCGCCAGCAGCCGCGGACAGGATGGCGAGCAGTACTTC

d_gene: TRBD2
v_gene: TRBV5-1
j_gene: TRBJ2-2
abundance: NA
CDR3aa: CASSSLAGGTGELFF
CDR3nt: TGCGCCAGCAGCTCACTAGCGGGAGGGACCGGGGAGCTGTTTTTT

d_gene: NA
v_gene: TRBV12-3/TRBV12-4
j_gene: TRBJ1-2
abundance: NA
CDR3aa: CASTPRDYGYTF
CDR3nt: TGTGCCAGCACCCCCCGGGACTATGGCTACACCTTC

d_gene: NA
v_gene: TRBV29-1
j_gene: TRBJ1-1
abundance: NA
CDR3aa: CSVSGSYYEAFF
CDR3nt: TGCAGCGTTAGTGGCAGCTACTATGAAGCTTTCTTT

d_gene: NA
v_gene: TRBV5-5
j_gene: TRBJ1-2
abundance: NA
CDR3aa: CASSWTDTNYGYTF
CDR3nt: TGTGCCAGCAGCTGGACAGATACCAACTATGGCTACACCTTC

d_gene: NA
v_gene: TRBV6-2/TRBV6-3
j_gene: TRBJ2-2
abundance: once
CDR3aa: CASSYSSGSGTGELFF
CDR3nt: TGTGCCAGCAGTTATTCCTCAGGCTCTGGGACCGGGGAGCTGTTTTTT

d_gene: NA
v_gene: TRBV28
j_gene: TRBJ2-3
abundance: once
CDR3aa: CASSWGQGRTDTQYF
CDR3nt: TGTGCCAGCAGTTGGGGCCAGGGAAGGACAGATACGCAGTATTTT

d_gene: TRBD1
v_gene: TRBV18
j_gene: TRBJ1-1
abundance: NA
CDR3aa: CASSLGTGANTEAFF
CDR3nt: TGTGCCAGCTCACTGGGGACAGGGGCGAACACTGAAGCTTTCTTT

d_gene: TRBD2
v_gene: TRBV2
j_gene: TRBJ2-1
abundance: NA
CDR3aa: CASSSGLAGNNEQFF
CDR3nt: TGTGCCAGCAGCTCAGGACTAGCGGGGAACAATGAGCAGTTCTTC

d_gene: TRBD2
v_gene: TRBV15
j_gene: TRBJ2-1
abundance: NA
CDR3aa: CATSRGLAGGWEQFF
CDR3nt: TGTGCCACCAGCAGAGGACTAGCGGGGGGTTGGGAGCAGTTCTTC

d_gene: NA
v_gene: TRBV2
j_gene: TRBJ1-2
abundance: NA
CDR3aa: CASSGAGNYGYTF
CDR3nt: TGTGCCAGCAGTGGGGCAGGGAACTATGGCTACACCTTC

d_gene: NA
v_gene: TRBV5-1
j_gene: TRBJ2-6
abundance: NA
CDR3aa: CASSFLGETGANVLTF
CDR3nt: TGCGCCAGCAGCTTTTTAGGGGAAACCGGGGCCAACGTCCTGACTTTC

d_gene: TRBD1
v_gene: TRBV27
j_gene: TRBJ1-2
abundance: NA
CDR3aa: CASSSGTGPTYGYTF
CDR3nt: TGTGCCAGCAGTTCCGGGACAGGGCCAACCTATGGCTACACCTTC

d_gene: NA
v_gene: TRBV3-1/TRBV3-2
j_gene: TRBJ1-1
abundance: NA
CDR3aa: CASSQMRQSTEAFF
CDR3nt: TGTGCCAGCAGCCAAATGCGACAGAGCACTGAAGCTTTCTTT

d_gene: TRBD1
v_gene: TRBV9
j_gene: TRBJ2-1
abundance: NA
CDR3aa: CASSARDRGPSEQFF
CDR3nt: TGTGCCAGCAGCGCCCGGGACAGGGGCCCTTCAGAGCAGTTCTTC

d_gene: NA
v_gene: TRBV18
j_gene: TRBJ1-6
abundance: NA
CDR3aa: CASSPQGGFDSPLHF
CDR3nt: TGTGCCAGCTCACCGCAGGGAGGTTTCGATTCACCCCTCCACTTT

d_gene: TRBD1
v_gene: TRBV6-4
j_gene: TRBJ1-1
abundance: NA
CDR3aa: CASSDSGQGAFEAFF
CDR3nt: TGTGCCAGCAGTGACTCTGGACAGGGGGCTTTCGAAGCTTTCTTT

d_gene: NA
v_gene: TRBV10-3
j_gene: TRBJ2-3
abundance: once
CDR3aa: CAISLRHVSSTDTQYF
CDR3nt: TGTGCCATCAGTCTAAGACACGTTTCGTCCACAGATACGCAGTATTTT

d_gene: TRBD1
v_gene: TRBV29-1
j_gene: TRBJ1-2
abundance: NA
CDR3aa: CSAWDLLSGGNYGYTF
CDR3nt: TGCAGCGCATGGGACCTGTTATCAGGGGGAAACTATGGCTACACCTTC

d_gene: NA
v_gene: TRBV2
j_gene: TRBJ2-4
abundance: NA
CDR3aa: CASRGGTAAKNIQYF
CDR3nt: TGTGCCAGCCGTGGGGGCACCGCGGCCAAAAACATTCAGTACTTC

d_gene: TRBD1
v_gene: TRBV5-8
j_gene: TRBJ1-5
abundance: NA
CDR3aa: CASSLQGAGRGLSNQPQHF
CDR3nt: TGTGCCAGCAGTCTCCAGGGGGCGGGTAGAGGGCTTAGCAATCAGCCCCAGCATTTT

d_gene: NA
v_gene: TRBV9
j_gene: TRBJ2-4
abundance: NA
CDR3aa: CASSVEDRLGGNIQYF
CDR3nt: TGTGCCAGCAGCGTAGAGGACAGGCTGGGGGGAAACATTCAGTACTTC

d_gene: TRBD1
v_gene: TRBV7-9
j_gene: TRBJ1-5
abundance: NA
CDR3aa: CASSPGGYGYQPQHF
CDR3nt: TGTGCCAGCAGTCCAGGGGGATATGGTTATCAGCCCCAGCATTTT

d_gene: NA
v_gene: TRBV5-4
j_gene: TRBJ2-1
abundance: NA
CDR3aa: CASSLGGAGASYNEQFF
CDR3nt: TGTGCCAGCAGCTTGGGGGGCGCGGGGGCCTCCTACAATGAGCAGTTCTTC

d_gene: TRBD1
v_gene: TRBV19
j_gene: TRBJ1-6
abundance: NA
CDR3aa: CASRTGTGSTPLHF
CDR3nt: TGTGCCAGTAGAACCGGGACAGGGAGTACACCCCTCCACTTT

d_gene: NA
v_gene: TRBV24-1
j_gene: TRBJ2-3
abundance: NA
CDR3aa: CATSDPTRVDTQYF
CDR3nt: TGTGCCACCAGTGACCCAACTAGAGTAGATACGCAGTATTTT

d_gene: TRBD1
v_gene: TRBV5-8
j_gene: TRBJ2-1
abundance: NA
CDR3aa: CASSLRGTGGTEQFF
CDR3nt: TGTGCCAGCAGCTTGCGCGGGACAGGGGGTACTGAGCAGTTCTTC

d_gene: NA
v_gene: TRBV5-1
j_gene: TRBJ2-5
abundance: NA
CDR3aa: CASSLVGGSGETQYF
CDR3nt: TGCGCCAGCAGCTTGGTTGGAGGGTCAGGAGAGACCCAGTACTTC

d_gene: TRBD1
v_gene: TRBV5-1
j_gene: TRBJ1-6
abundance: NA
CDR3aa: CASSLLGQGGSPLHF
CDR3nt: TGCGCCAGCAGCTTGCTGGGACAGGGGGGTTCACCCCTCCACTTT

d_gene: NA
v_gene: TRBV19
j_gene: TRBJ2-5
abundance: NA
CDR3aa: CASSIDSRTQYF
CDR3nt: TGTGCCAGTAGTATAGATAGCCGAACCCAGTACTTC

d_gene: NA
v_gene: TRBV18
j_gene: TRBJ1-2
abundance: few
CDR3aa: CASSRGSGWDGYTF
CDR3nt: TGTGCCAGCTCAAGGGGATCCGGATGGGATGGCTACACCTTC

d_gene: TRBD1
v_gene: TRBV12-3/TRBV12-4
j_gene: TRBJ1-1
abundance: NA
CDR3aa: CASKFGRGLAFF
CDR3nt: TGTGCCAGCAAGTTTGGAAGGGGGCTCGCTTTCTTT

d_gene: NA
v_gene: TRBV7-9
j_gene: TRBJ1-1
abundance: NA
CDR3aa: CASSLRAGNTEAFF
CDR3nt: TGTGCCAGCAGCTTAAGAGCAGGGAACACTGAAGCTTTCTTT

d_gene: TRBD1
v_gene: TRBV30
j_gene: TRBJ1-3
abundance: NA
CDR3aa: CAWSQGTVVGNTIYF
CDR3nt: TGTGCCTGGAGCCAGGGGACAGTGGTTGGAAACACCATATATTTT

d_gene: NA
v_gene: TRBV5-1
j_gene: TRBJ2-5
abundance: NA
CDR3aa: CASSFGPRETQYF
CDR3nt: TGCGCCAGCAGCTTTGGTCCACGGGAGACCCAGTACTTC

d_gene: NA
v_gene: TRBV5-6
j_gene: TRBJ1-2
abundance: NA
CDR3aa: CASSITTFGYTF
CDR3nt: TGTGCCAGCAGCATAACGACATTTGGCTACACCTTC

d_gene: NA
v_gene: TRBV5-4
j_gene: TRBJ2-3
abundance: few
CDR3aa: CASSLFGGLSTDTQYF
CDR3nt: TGTGCCAGCAGCTTGTTCGGGGGATTAAGCACAGATACGCAGTATTTT

d_gene: TRBD1
v_gene: TRBV19
j_gene: TRBJ2-7
abundance: NA
CDR3aa: CASSIAVGTVLYEQYF
CDR3nt: TGTGCCAGTAGTATAGCGGTGGGGACAGTTCTCTACGAGCAGTACTTC

d_gene: NA
v_gene: TRBV6-5
j_gene: TRBJ2-1
abundance: NA
CDR3aa: CASSYLPRSKYNEQFF
CDR3nt: TGTGCCAGCAGTTACCTTCCTAGATCTAAGTACAATGAGCAGTTCTTC

d_gene: NA
v_gene: TRBV4-1
j_gene: TRBJ1-2
abundance: NA
CDR3aa: CASSQAHTQNYGYTF
CDR3nt: TGCGCCAGCAGCCAAGCCCACACACAGAACTATGGCTACACCTTC

d_gene: NA
v_gene: TRBV9
j_gene: TRBJ1-1
abundance: NA
CDR3aa: CASSPYSTRIREAFF
CDR3nt: TGTGCCAGCAGCCCCTACTCGACACGGATTAGAGAAGCTTTCTTT

d_gene: NA
v_gene: TRBV28
j_gene: TRBJ2-2
abundance: NA
CDR3aa: CASSLTAGELFF
CDR3nt: TGTGCCAGCAGTTTGACAGCCGGGGAGCTGTTTTTT

d_gene: NA
v_gene: TRBV6-1
j_gene: TRBJ1-2
abundance: once
CDR3aa: CASSELAGYTF
CDR3nt: TGTGCCAGCAGTGAACTGGCTGGCTACACCTTC